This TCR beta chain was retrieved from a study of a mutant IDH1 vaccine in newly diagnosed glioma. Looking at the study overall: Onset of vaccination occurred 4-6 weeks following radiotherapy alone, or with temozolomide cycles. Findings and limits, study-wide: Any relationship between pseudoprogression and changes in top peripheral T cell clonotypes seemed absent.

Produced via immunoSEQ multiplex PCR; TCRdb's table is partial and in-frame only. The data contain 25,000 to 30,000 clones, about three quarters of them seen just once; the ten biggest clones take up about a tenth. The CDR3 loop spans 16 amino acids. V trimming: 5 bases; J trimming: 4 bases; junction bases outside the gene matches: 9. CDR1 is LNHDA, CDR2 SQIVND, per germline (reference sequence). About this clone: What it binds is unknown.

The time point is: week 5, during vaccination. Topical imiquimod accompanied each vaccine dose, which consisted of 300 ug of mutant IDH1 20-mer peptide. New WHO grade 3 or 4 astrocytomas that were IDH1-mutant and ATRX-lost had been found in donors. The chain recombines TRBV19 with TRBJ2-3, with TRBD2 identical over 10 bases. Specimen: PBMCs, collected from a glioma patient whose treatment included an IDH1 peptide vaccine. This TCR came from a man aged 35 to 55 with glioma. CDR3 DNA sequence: TGTGCCAGTAGTTTACGACTAGCGGGTACCGCAGATACGCAGTATTTT. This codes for CASSLRLAGTADTQYF. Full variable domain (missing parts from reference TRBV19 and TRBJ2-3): DGGITQSPKYLFRKEGQNVTLSCEQNLNHDAMYWYRQDPGQGLRLIYYSQIVNDFQKGDIAEGYSVSREKKESFPLTVTSAQKNPTAFYLCASSLRLAGTADTQYFGPGTRLTVL.